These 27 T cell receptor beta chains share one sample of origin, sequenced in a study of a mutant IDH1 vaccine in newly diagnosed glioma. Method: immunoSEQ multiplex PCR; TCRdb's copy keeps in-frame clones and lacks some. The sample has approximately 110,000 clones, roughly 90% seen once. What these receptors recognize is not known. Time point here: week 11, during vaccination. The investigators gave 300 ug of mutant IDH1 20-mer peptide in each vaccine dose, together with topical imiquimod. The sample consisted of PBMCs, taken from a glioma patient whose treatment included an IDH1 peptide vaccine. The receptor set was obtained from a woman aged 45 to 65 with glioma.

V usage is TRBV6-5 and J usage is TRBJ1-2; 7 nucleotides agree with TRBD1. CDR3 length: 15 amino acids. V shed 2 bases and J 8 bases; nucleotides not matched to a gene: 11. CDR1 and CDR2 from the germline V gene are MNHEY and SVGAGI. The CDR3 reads CASSYRTGVPSGYTF. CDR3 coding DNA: TGTGCCAGCAGTTACCGAACAGGGGTCCCTTCCGGCTACACCTTC.

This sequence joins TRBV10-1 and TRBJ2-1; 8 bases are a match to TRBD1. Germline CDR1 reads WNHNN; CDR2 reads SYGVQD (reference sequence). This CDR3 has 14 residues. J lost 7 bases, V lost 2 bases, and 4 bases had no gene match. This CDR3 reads CASSEGQGTNEQFF. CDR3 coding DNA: TGCGCCAGCAGTGAGGGACAGGGTACGAATGAGCAGTTCTTC.

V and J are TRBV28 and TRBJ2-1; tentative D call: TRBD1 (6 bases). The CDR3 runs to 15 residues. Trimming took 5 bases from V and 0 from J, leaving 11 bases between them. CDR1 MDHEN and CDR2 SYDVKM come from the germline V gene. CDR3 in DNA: TGTGCCAGCAGTCAAGGACAGATCTCCTACAATGAGCAGTTCTTC. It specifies CASSQGQISYNEQFF.

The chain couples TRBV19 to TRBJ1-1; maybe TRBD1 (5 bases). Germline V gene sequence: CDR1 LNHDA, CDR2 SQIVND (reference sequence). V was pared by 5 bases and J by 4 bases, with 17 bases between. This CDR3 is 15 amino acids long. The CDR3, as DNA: TGTGCCAGTAGTCGCCGCGGAGGGGCCGGCACTGAAGCTTTCTTT. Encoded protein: CASSRRGGAGTEAFF.

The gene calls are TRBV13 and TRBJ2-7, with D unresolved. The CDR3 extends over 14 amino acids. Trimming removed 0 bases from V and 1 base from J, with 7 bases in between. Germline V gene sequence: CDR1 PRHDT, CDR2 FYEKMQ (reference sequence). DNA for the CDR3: TGTGCCAGCAGCTTAGGAGGCAGATCCTACGAGCAGTACTTC. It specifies CASSLGGRSYEQYF.

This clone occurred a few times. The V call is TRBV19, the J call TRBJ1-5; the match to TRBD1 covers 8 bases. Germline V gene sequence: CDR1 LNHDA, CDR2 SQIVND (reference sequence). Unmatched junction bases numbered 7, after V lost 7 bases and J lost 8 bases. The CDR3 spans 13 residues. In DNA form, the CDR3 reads TGTGCCAGTACCCGGACAGGGAGTGAGCCCCAGCATTTT. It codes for CASTRTGSEPQHF.

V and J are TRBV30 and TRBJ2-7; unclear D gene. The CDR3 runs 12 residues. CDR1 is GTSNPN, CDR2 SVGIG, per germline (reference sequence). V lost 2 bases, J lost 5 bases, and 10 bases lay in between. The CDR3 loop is CAWSSSPNEQYF. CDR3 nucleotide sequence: TGTGCCTGGAGTAGTTCACCCAACGAGCAGTACTTC.

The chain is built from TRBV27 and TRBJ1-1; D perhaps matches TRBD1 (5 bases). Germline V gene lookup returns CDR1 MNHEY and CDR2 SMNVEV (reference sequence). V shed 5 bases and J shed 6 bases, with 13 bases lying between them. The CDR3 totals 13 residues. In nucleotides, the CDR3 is TGTGCCAGCAGTCATACAGGAGTCTCTGAAGCTTTCTTT. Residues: CASSHTGVSEAFF.

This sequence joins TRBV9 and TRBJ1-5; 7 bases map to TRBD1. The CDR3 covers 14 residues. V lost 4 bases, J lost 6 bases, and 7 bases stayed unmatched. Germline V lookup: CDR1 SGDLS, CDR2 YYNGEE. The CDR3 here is CASSPGRGPQPQHF. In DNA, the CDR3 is TGTGCCAGCAGCCCAGGAAGGGGGCCTCAGCCCCAGCATTTT.

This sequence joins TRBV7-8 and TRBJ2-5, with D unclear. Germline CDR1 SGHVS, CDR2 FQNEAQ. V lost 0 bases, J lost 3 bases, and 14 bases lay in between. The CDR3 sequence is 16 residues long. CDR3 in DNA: TGTGCCAGCAGCTTAGCTGTAGTGAATACCAAAGAGACCCAGTACTTC. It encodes CASSLAVVNTKETQYF. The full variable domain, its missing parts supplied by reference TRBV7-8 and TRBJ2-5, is GAGVSQSPRYKVAKRGQDVALRCDPISGHVSLFWYQQALGQGPEFLTYFQNEAQLDKSGLPSDRFFAERPEGSVSTLKIQRTQQEDSAVYLCASSLAVVNTKETQYFGPGTRLLVL.

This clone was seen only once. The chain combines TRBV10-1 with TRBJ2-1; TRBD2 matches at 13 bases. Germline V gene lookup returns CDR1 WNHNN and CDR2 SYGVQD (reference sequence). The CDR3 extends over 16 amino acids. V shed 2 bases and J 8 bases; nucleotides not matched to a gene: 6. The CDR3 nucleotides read TGCGCCAGCAGTGAGGGAGGACTAGCGGGAGTCTATGAGCAGTTCTTC. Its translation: CASSEGGLAGVYEQFF.

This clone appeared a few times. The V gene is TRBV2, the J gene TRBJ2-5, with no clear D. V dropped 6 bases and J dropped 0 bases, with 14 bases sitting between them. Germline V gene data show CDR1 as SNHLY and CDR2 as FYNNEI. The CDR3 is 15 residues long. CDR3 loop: CASRNPIINQETQYF. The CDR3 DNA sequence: TGTGCCAGCAGGAACCCCATCATAAACCAAGAGACCCAGTACTTC.

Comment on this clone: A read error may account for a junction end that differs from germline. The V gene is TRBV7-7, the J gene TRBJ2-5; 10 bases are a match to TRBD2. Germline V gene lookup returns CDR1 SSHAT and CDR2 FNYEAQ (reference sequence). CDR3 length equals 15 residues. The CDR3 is CASSELAGFAETQYF. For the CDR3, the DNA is TGTGCTAGCAGCGAACTAGCGGGATTTGCAGAGACCCAGTACTTC.

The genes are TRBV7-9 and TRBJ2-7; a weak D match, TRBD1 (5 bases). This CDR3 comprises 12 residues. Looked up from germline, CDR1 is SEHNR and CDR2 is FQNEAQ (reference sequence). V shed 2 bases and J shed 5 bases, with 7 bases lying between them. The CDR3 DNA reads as TGTGCCAGCAGCTTAAAGGGGAACGAGCAGTACTTC. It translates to CASSLKGNEQYF.

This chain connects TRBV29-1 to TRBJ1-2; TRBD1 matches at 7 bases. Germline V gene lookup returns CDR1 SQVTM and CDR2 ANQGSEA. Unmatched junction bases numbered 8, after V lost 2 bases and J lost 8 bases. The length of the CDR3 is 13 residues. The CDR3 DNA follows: TGCAGCGTTGAAACTACAGGGGCGGGAGGCTACACCTTC. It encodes CSVETTGAGGYTF.

The CDR3 sequence: CASSYRDRFETQYF. The CDR3 coding sequence is TGTGCCAGCAGTTACCGGGACAGGTTTGAGACCCAGTACTTC. The V and J genes are TRBV6-5 and TRBJ2-5; 8 bases map to TRBD1. There are 14 residues in the CDR3. The germline V gene encodes CDR1 MNHEY and CDR2 SVGAGI. The junction had 4 bases not matched to a gene; V was cut back by 2 bases and J by 5 bases.

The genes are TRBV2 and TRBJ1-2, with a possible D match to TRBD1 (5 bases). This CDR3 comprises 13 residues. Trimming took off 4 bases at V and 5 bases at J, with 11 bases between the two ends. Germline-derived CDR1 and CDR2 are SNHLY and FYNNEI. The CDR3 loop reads CASSVREKYGYTF. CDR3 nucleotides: TGTGCCAGCAGTGTCAGGGAAAAGTATGGCTACACCTTC.

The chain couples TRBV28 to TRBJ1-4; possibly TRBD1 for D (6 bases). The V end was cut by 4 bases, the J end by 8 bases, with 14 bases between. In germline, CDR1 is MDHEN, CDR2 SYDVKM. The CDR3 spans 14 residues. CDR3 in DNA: TGTGCCAGCAGTTCTGGGGGGCGGGAGGAAAAACTGTTTTTT. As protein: CASSSGGREEKLFF.

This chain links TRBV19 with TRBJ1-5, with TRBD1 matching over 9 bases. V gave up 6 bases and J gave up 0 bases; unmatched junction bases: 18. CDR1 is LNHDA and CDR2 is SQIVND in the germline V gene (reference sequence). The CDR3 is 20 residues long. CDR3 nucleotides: TGTGCCAGTAGCATCACCCCAGTTCCGGGACAGGGTTATAGCAATCAGCCCCAGCATTTT. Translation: CASSITPVPGQGYSNQPQHF.

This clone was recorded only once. CDR3 sequence: CASSEPWEEQHF. CDR3 bases: TGTGCCAGCAGTGAACCATGGGAGGAACAGCATTTT. The chain carries TRBV6-1 and TRBJ1-5; D gene uncertain. V lost 2 bases to trimming and J lost 13 bases, with 12 bases between them. The V gene's germline CDR1 is MNHNS and CDR2 SASEGT. The CDR3 is made up of 12 amino acids.

This CDR3 reads CASRTLGIYGYTF. The CDR3 DNA reads as TGTGCCAGTAGAACCTTGGGGATCTATGGCTACACCTTC. The rearrangement links TRBV6-1 to TRBJ1-2, with D unclear. Per germline, CDR1 MNHNS and CDR2 SASEGT. V lost 9 bases and J lost 4, with 15 bases in between. The CDR3 covers 13 residues.

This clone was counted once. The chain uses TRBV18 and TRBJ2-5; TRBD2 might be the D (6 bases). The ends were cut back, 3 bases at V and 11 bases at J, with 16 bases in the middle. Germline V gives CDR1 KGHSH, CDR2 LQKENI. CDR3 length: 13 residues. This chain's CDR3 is CASSPPGGEEQYF. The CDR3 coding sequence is TGTGCCAGCTCACCGCCCGGAGGGGAGGAGCAGTACTTC.

CDR3 in DNA: TGTGCCAGCAGCTGGAACGACAGGGAGTATAGCAATCAGCCCCAGCATTTT. It specifies CASSWNDREYSNQPQHF. The chain recombines TRBV7-3 with TRBJ1-5; 7 bases are shared with TRBD1. The CDR3 extends over 17 amino acids. Germline trimming cut 4 bases from V and 0 bases from J; bases unmatched to any gene: 9. Per the germline V gene, CDR1 is SGHTA and CDR2 is FQGTGA.

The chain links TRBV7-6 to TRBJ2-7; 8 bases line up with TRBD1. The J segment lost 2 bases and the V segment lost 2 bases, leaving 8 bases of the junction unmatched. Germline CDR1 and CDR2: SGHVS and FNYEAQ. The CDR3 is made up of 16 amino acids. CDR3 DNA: TGTGCCAGCAGCTTATCGGACAGGGCGATTACCTACGAGCAGTACTTC. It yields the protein CASSLSDRAITYEQYF.

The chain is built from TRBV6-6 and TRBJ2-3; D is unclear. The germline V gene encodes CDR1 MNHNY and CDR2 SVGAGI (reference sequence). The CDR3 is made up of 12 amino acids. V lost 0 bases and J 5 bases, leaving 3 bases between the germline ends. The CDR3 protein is CASSYSGDTQYF. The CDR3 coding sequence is TGTGCCAGCAGTTACTCGGGAGATACGCAGTATTTT.

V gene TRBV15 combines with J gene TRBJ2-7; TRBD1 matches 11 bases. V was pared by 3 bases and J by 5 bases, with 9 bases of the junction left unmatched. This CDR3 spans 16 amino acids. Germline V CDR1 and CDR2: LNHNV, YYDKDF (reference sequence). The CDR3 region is CATSRGPGQGVHEQYF. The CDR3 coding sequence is TGTGCCACCAGCAGGGGACCGGGACAGGGGGTCCACGAGCAGTACTTC.

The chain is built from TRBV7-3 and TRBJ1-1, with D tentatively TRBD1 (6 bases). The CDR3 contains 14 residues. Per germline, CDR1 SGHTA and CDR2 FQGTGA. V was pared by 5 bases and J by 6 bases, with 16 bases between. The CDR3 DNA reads TGTGCCAGCAGCCTCGACAGGTCGGTCGCTGAAGCTTTCTTT. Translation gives CASSLDRSVAEAFF.